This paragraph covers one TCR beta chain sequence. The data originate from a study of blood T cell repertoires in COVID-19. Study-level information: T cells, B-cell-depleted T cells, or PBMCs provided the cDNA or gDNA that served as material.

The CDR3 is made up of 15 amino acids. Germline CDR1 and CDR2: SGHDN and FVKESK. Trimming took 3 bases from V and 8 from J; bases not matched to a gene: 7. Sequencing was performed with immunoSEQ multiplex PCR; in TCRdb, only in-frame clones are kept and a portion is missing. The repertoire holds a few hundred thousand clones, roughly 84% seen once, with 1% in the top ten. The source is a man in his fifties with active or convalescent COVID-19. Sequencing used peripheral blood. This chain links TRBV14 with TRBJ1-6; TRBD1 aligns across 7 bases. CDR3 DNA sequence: TGTGCCAGCAGCCATCGGACAGGTACTGATTCACCCCTCCACTTT. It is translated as CASSHRTGTDSPLHF.